Each of the 9 T cell receptor beta chains below was sequenced from the same sample in a study of sequential checkpoint blockade in melanoma. As for treatment: randomized to nivolumab then ipilimumab (arm A) or the reverse (arm B). Sequenced by immunoSEQ multiplex PCR; TCRdb stores in-frame clones only, minus some. The repertoire has 13,000 or so clones, around 73% of them found once; the top ten carry roughly 31%. The source was CD8+ T cells sorted from blood (inferred from file names), collected from a patient given nivolumab and ipilimumab in sequence. Source of these receptors: a human donor with melanoma.

The chain's CDR3 is CASRKNRDRSFYNEQFF. CDR3 in DNA: TGTGCCAGCAGAAAGAACCGGGACAGGAGTTTCTACAATGAGCAGTTCTTC. The V gene is TRBV7-8, the J gene TRBJ2-1, with 8 bases lining up with TRBD1. The V gene end was trimmed by 6 bases and the J gene end by 3 bases; junction bases not matched to a gene: 13. From germline, CDR1 is SGHVS and CDR2 FQNEAQ. This CDR3 has 17 residues. Supplemented by reference TRBV7-8 and TRBJ2-1, the full variable domain reads GAGVSQSPRYKVAKRGQDVALRCDPISGHVSLFWYQQALGQGPEFLTYFQNEAQLDKSGLPSDRFFAERPEGSVSTLKIQRTQQEDSAVYLCASRKNRDRSFYNEQFFGPGTRLTVL.

This clone was recorded a few times. The rearrangement joins TRBV29-1 to TRBJ2-1, with 11 bases fitting TRBD2. The CDR3 has 14 residues. The ends lost 6 bases at V and 2 bases at J; junction bases unmatched: 3. Germline V gene sequence: CDR1 SQVTM, CDR2 ANQGSEA. CDR3 amino acids: CSVGTSGTYNEQFF. In DNA, the CDR3 is TGCAGCGTCGGGACTAGCGGAACCTACAATGAGCAGTTCTTC.

This chain links TRBV6-5 with TRBJ1-2; unclear D gene. V lost 5 bases, J lost 2 bases, and 6 bases lay in between. This CDR3 has 12 amino acids. Germline V gene sequence: CDR1 MNHEY, CDR2 SVGAGI. CDR3 sequence: CASSPGNYGYTF. For the CDR3, the DNA is TGTGCCAGCAGTCCGGGGAACTATGGCTACACCTTC.

The chain joins TRBV9 to TRBJ2-3; 7 bases are a match to TRBD2. Germline V gives CDR1 SGDLS, CDR2 YYNGEE. This CDR3 spans 16 amino acids. The junction had 5 bases not matched to a gene; V was cut back by 0 bases and J by 1 base. The CDR3 coding sequence is TGTGCCAGCAGCGTAGATGGCACTAGCGGCACAGATACGCAGTATTTT. It specifies CASSVDGTSGTDTQYF. Full variable domain (remainder filled in from reference TRBV9 and TRBJ2-3): DSGVTQTPKHLITATGQRVTLRCSPRSGDLSVYWYQQSLDQGLQFLIQYYNGEERAKGNILERFSAQQFPDLHSELNLSSLELGDSALYFCASSVDGTSGTDTQYFGPGTRLTVL.

The chain joins TRBV18 to TRBJ2-1; D uncertain. The germline gives CDR1 KGHSH, CDR2 LQKENI. Deletions cut 3 bases from V and 4 bases from J, with 7 bases between. This CDR3 comprises 13 residues. CDR3 nucleotide sequence: TGTGCCAGCTCACCGACATCGTACAATGAGCAGTTCTTC. Its translation is CASSPTSYNEQFF. The whole variable domain, filled in from reference TRBV18 and TRBJ2-1, reads NAGVMQNPRHLVRRRGQEARLRCSPMKGHSHVYWYRQLPEEGLKFMVYLQKENIIDESGMPKERFSAEFPKEGPSILRIQQVVRGDSAAYFCASSPTSYNEQFFGPGTRLTVL.

The rearrangement links TRBV6-4 to TRBJ2-3, with 11 bases fitting TRBD2. Germline V gene sequence: CDR1 MRHNA, CDR2 SNTAGT. Germline trimming cut 0 bases from V and 3 bases from J; bases unmatched to any gene: 5. The CDR3 extends over 17 amino acids. The CDR3 nucleotides are TGTGCCAGCAGTGACTCGGGACTAGCGGAAGGGACAGATACGCAGTATTTT. It translates to CASSDSGLAEGTDTQYF.

Note on this clone: Other DNA sequences within the sample encode an identical CDR3. The chain links TRBV5-6 to TRBJ1-4, with D unresolved. Looked up from germline, CDR1 is SGHDT and CDR2 is YYEEEE. The CDR3 spans 14 residues. Trimming took off 1 base at V and 6 bases at J, with 10 bases between the two ends. The CDR3 sequence: CASSLWAPDEKLFF. The CDR3 DNA reads as TGTGCCAGCAGCTTGTGGGCCCCGGATGAAAAACTGTTTTTT.

The CDR3 protein is CASSIEGATEAFF. CDR3 coding DNA: TGTGCCAGCTCCATCGAGGGGGCCACTGAAGCTTTCTTT. V usage is TRBV27 and J usage is TRBJ1-1, with 7 bases lining up with TRBD1. Germline CDR1 and CDR2: MNHEY and SMNVEV (reference sequence). CDR3 length: 13 residues. V shed 8 bases and J 4 bases; nucleotides not matched to a gene: 7.

Notes on this clone: One end of the junction fails to match germline, which may point to a read error. V usage is TRBV7-9 and J usage is TRBJ2-3; D gene ambiguous. Germline CDR1 SEHNR, CDR2 FQNEAQ (reference sequence). CDR3 length: 10 amino acids. The CDR3 region is CASSFPESDF. The CDR3 DNA is TGTGCCAGCAGCTTCCCCGAATCGGATTTT. Full variable domain (rest looked up from reference TRBV7-9 and TRBJ2-3): DTGVSQNPRHKITKRGQNVTFRCDPISEHNRLYWYRQTLGQGPEFLTYFQNEAQLEKSRLLSDRFSAERPKGSFSTLEIQRTEQGDSAMYLCASSFPESDFGPGTRLTVL.